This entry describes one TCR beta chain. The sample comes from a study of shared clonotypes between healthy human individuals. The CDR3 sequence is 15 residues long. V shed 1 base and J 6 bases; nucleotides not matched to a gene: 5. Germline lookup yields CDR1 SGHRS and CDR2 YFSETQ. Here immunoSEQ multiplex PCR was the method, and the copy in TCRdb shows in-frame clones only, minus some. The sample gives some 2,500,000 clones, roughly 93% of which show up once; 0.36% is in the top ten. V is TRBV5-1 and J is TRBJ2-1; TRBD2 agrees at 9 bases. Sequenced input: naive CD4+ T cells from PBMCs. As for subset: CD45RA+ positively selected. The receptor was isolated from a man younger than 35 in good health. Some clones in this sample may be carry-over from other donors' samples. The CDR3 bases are TGCGCCAGCAGCTTGTCGACTAGCGGTTCCAATGAGCAGTTCTTC. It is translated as CASSLSTSGSNEQFF.